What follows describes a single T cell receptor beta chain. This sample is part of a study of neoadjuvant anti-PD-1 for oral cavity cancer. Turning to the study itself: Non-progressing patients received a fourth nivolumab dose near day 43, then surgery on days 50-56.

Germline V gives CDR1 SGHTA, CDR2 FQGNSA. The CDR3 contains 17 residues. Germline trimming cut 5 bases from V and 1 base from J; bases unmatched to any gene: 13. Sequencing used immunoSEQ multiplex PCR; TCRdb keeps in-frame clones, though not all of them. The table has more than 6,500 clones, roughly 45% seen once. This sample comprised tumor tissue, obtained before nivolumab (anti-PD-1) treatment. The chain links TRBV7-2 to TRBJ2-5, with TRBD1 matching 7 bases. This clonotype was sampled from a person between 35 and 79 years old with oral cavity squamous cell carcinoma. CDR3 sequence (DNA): TGTGCCAGCAGCCCAAGACAGGGCAGAGCTCCCCAAGAGACCCAGTACTTC. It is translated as CASSPRQGRAPQETQYF.